Only one count was recorded for the clone carrying this TCR beta chain. The data were obtained in a study of control samples from healthy donors and cancer patients. The method was immunoSEQ multiplex PCR; TCRdb's version includes in-frame clones alone and lacks a portion of them. The table lists more than 100,000 clones, around 89% of them singletons. Germline CDR1 and CDR2: SGHNT and YYREEE (reference sequence). The V end was cut by 2 bases, the J end by 0 bases, with 13 bases between. This CDR3 contains 16 residues. The TCR sequence derives from a man aged 40-49 years in good health. Material: blood. The V call is TRBV5-4, the J call TRBJ2-3; D gene uncertain. This chain's CDR3 is CASSLVPTASTDTQYF. For the CDR3, the DNA is TGTGCCAGCAGCTTAGTGCCGACCGCTAGCACAGATACGCAGTATTTT. Supplemented by reference TRBV5-4 and TRBJ2-3, the full variable domain reads ETGVTQSPTHLIKTRGQQVTLRCSSQSGHNTVSWYQQALGQGPQFIFQYYREEENGRGNFPPRFSGLQFPNYSSELNVNALELDDSALYLCASSLVPTASTDTQYFGPGTRLTVL.